This entry lists 28 T cell receptor beta chains sequenced from one sample in a study of OX40 agonist ivuxolimab in advanced cancers. Sequencing was performed with immunoSEQ multiplex PCR; in TCRdb, only in-frame clones are kept and a portion is missing. The profile shows around 100,000 clones, 85% to 95% of them singletons. This specimen consisted of CD4+ or CD8+ T cells sorted from blood, obtained in a trial of the OX40 agonist ivuxolimab. These receptors were taken from an adult with an advanced solid tumor such as melanoma, head and neck, liver or kidney cancer.

The table lists this clone with a count of one. V gene TRBV2 combines with J gene TRBJ2-3, with D perhaps matching TRBD2 (7 bases). Germline loops: CDR1 SNHLY, CDR2 FYNNEI. V shed 4 bases and J shed 3 bases, with 20 bases lying between them. The CDR3 is 17 residues long. This CDR3 reads CASSVVAWGGLTDTQYF. In DNA form, the CDR3 reads TGTGCCAGCAGTGTGGTGGCTTGGGGGGGCCTTACAGATACGCAGTATTTT.

The chain has TRBV29-1 and TRBJ1-2; D is unresolved. The CDR3 totals 12 residues. V was clipped by 2 bases and J by 3 bases, with 7 bases between them. From germline, CDR1 is SQVTM and CDR2 ANQGSEA. This chain's CDR3 is CSVESGDYGYTF. CDR3 sequence (DNA): TGCAGCGTTGAATCGGGAGACTATGGCTACACCTTC. Together with reference TRBV29-1 and TRBJ1-2, the CDR3 gives the full variable domain: SAVISQKPSRDICQRGTSLTIQCQVDSQVTMMFWYRQQPGQSLTLIATANQGSEATYESGFVIDKFPISRPNLTFSTLTVSNMSPEDSSIYLCSVESGDYGYTFGSGTRLTVV.

This clone appeared a few times. V usage is TRBV19 and J usage is TRBJ1-1; TRBD1 might be the D (6 bases). V was trimmed by 5 bases and J by 11 bases, leaving 15 bases between them. This CDR3 contains 12 residues. Germline V gene data show CDR1 as LNHDA and CDR2 as SQIVND (reference sequence). This CDR3 is CASSVQGLAAFF. The CDR3 nucleotides read TGTGCCAGTAGTGTACAGGGCCTTGCGGCTTTCTTT.

The chain carries TRBV19 and TRBJ1-5; 7 bases map to TRBD1. The germline gives CDR1 LNHDA, CDR2 SQIVND (reference sequence). After removal of 1 base from V and 4 bases from J, the junction contained 7 bases not matched to a gene. This CDR3 contains 16 residues. CDR3 coding DNA: TGTGCCAGTAGTATAGCGACGGACAGGATTAATCAGCCCCAGCATTTT. This translates into CASSIATDRINQPQHF.

The chain carries TRBV7-3 and TRBJ2-3; possibly TRBD1 for D (6 bases). This CDR3 is 16 amino acids long. The germline V gene has CDR1 SGHTA and CDR2 FQGTGA. The V gene lost 5 bases and the J gene lost 0 bases, with 15 bases spanning the gap. The DNA for the CDR3 is TGTGCCAGCAGCGCTCAACAGGGACGGAGCACAGATACGCAGTATTTT. This sequence encodes CASSAQQGRSTDTQYF.

The chain uses TRBV28 and TRBJ2-4, with D possibly TRBD2 on 6 matching bases. The germline gives CDR1 MDHEN, CDR2 SYDVKM. The CDR3 is 13 residues long. Trimming removed 1 base at V and 6 bases at J, with 7 bases between. The CDR3 nucleotides read TGTGCCAGCAGTTTATTTAGCGGAAACATTCAGTACTTC. Protein: CASSLFSGNIQYF.

This clone was counted once. The J gene is TRBJ1-6, the V gene TRBV6-6; D is possibly TRBD1 (6 bases). CDR3 length: 14 residues. CDR1 and CDR2 (germline): MNHNY, SVGAGI (reference sequence). V lost 5 bases and J 7 bases, leaving 12 bases between the germline ends. The CDR3 loop is CASSGPGANSPLHF. CDR3 coding DNA: TGTGCCAGCAGTGGCCCGGGGGCAAATTCACCCCTCCACTTT.

The chain employs TRBV4-3 and TRBJ1-6; 9 nucleotides agree with TRBD1. V gave up 0 bases and J gave up 7 bases; unmatched junction bases: 4. The CDR3 has 16 amino acids. The V gene's germline CDR1 is LGHNA and CDR2 YSLEER. This CDR3 reads CASSQDTGTGNSPLHF. The CDR3 DNA reads as TGCGCCAGCAGCCAAGATACGGGGACAGGGAATTCACCCCTCCACTTT.

This chain uses TRBV27 with TRBJ2-1, with 8 bases matching TRBD2. Per germline, CDR1 MNHEY and CDR2 SMNVEV (reference sequence). The CDR3 spans 14 residues. The ends lost 8 bases at V and 6 bases at J; junction bases unmatched: 9. CDR3 in amino acids: CASRKAGAGNEQFF. Written as DNA, the CDR3 is TGTGCCAGCCGAAAAGCGGGAGCGGGCAATGAGCAGTTCTTC.

The chain couples TRBV4-1 to TRBJ1-5, with a tentative D call TRBD1 (6 bases). Germline CDR1 MGHRA, CDR2 YSYEKL. Trimming shortened V by 0 bases and J by 5 bases, and 11 bases separated the two germline ends. The CDR3 extends over 15 amino acids. CDR3 region: CASSQDWTAYQPQHF. DNA of the CDR3: TGCGCCAGCAGCCAAGATTGGACAGCATATCAGCCCCAGCATTTT.

The V gene is TRBV6-5, the J gene TRBJ1-1, with D maybe TRBD1 (5 bases). Trimming cost V 5 bases and J 11 bases, with 15 bases left between them. The germline V gene has CDR1 MNHEY and CDR2 SVGAGI. This CDR3 is 12 amino acids long. CDR3 in amino acids: CASSNGPRGAFF. The CDR3 nucleotides are TGTGCCAGCAGTAACGGGCCCCGGGGGGCTTTCTTT.

The chain couples TRBV9 to TRBJ2-1; D call uncertain. Trimming pared 7 bases from V and 1 base from J, leaving 18 bases between. The germline V gene encodes CDR1 SGDLS and CDR2 YYNGEE. The CDR3 sequence is 16 residues long. The chain's CDR3 is CASSGYGAKSYNEQFF. CDR3 DNA sequence: TGTGCCAGCTCTGGTTACGGAGCTAAGTCCTACAATGAGCAGTTCTTC.

This chain connects TRBV12-5 to TRBJ1-1, with a possible D match to TRBD1 (6 bases). V was clipped by 4 bases and J by 2 bases, with 8 bases between them. The CDR3 sequence is 13 residues long. Germline loops: CDR1 LGHNT, CDR2 FRNRAP. CDR3 nucleotides: TGTGCTAGTGGTTCACAGGGAAACACTGAAGCTTTCTTT. Protein product: CASGSQGNTEAFF.

V gene TRBV6-5 combines with J gene TRBJ1-3, with 7 bases matching TRBD1. Germline loops: CDR1 MNHEY, CDR2 SVGAGI. The CDR3 covers 15 residues. Trimming removed 6 bases from V and 7 bases from J; junction bases left unmatched: 12. This CDR3 reads CASSLLTGSVNTIYF. The CDR3 DNA reads as TGTGCCAGCAGCCTGTTGACAGGGTCAGTGAACACCATATATTTT.

The chain recombines TRBV6-6 with TRBJ1-1; unclear D gene. Germline V lookup: CDR1 MNHNY, CDR2 SVGAGI (reference sequence). The V and J ends lost 7 bases and 3 bases respectively, with 6 bases between them. CDR3 length equals 11 residues. The CDR3 loop reads CASTYDTEAFF. Here the CDR3 DNA reads TGTGCCAGCACTTATGACACTGAAGCTTTCTTT.

CDR3 amino acids: CASSLLRGRTYNEQFF. Written as DNA, the CDR3 is TGTGCCAGCAGCTTATTACGGGGGAGGACCTACAATGAGCAGTTCTTC. This chain uses TRBV11-2 with TRBJ2-1, with TRBD2 as a possible D gene (6 bases). The CDR3 is 16 amino acids. Germline CDR1 is SGHAT and CDR2 is FQNNGV. V was clipped by 2 bases and J by 2 bases, with 13 bases between them.

The chain uses TRBV28 and TRBJ1-3; D is unresolved. The CDR3 runs 18 residues. CDR1 and CDR2 from the germline V gene are MDHEN and SYDVKM. The V gene lost 6 bases and the J gene lost 0 bases, with 21 bases spanning the gap. CDR3 region: CASRWGGRVPYSGNTIYF. DNA of the CDR3: TGTGCCAGCAGATGGGGTGGGAGGGTTCCTTACTCTGGAAACACCATATATTTT. The full variable domain, with the rest looked up from reference TRBV28 and TRBJ1-3, is DVKVTQSSRYLVKRTGEKVFLECVQDMDHENMFWYRQDPGLGLRLIYFSYDVKMKEKGDIPEGYSVSREKKERFSLILESASTNQTSMYLCASRWGGRVPYSGNTIYFGEGSWLTVV.

This rearrangement joins TRBV2 to TRBJ1-5; no reliable D call. The CDR3 runs 14 residues. The germline V gene encodes CDR1 SNHLY and CDR2 FYNNEI. The V end was cut by 5 bases, the J end by 3 bases, with 11 bases between. The CDR3 DNA reads as TGTGCCAGCAGTCCCCCAGGTAACAATCAGCCCCAGCATTTT. Its protein is CASSPPGNNQPQHF. The complete variable domain, with remaining parts taken from reference TRBV2 and TRBJ1-5, reads EPEVTQTPSHQVTQMGQEVILRCVPISNHLYFYWYRQILGQKVEFLVSFYNNEISEKSEIFDDQFSVERPDGSNFTLKIRSTKLEDSAMYFCASSPPGNNQPQHFGDGTRLSIL.

About this clone: The junction departs from the called germline gene at one end, perhaps through a read error. J is TRBJ1-1 and V is TRBV7-7; no clear D gene. The V gene's germline CDR1 is SSHAT and CDR2 FNYEAQ (reference sequence). The CDR3 length is 13 residues. The CDR3 is CASSLAGNTEAFF. The CDR3 coding sequence is TGTGCTAGCAGCTTAGCCGGGAACACTGAAGCTTTCTTT.

The chain combines TRBV19 with TRBJ2-7; TRBD2 agrees at 15 bases. The germline V gene has CDR1 LNHDA and CDR2 SQIVND (reference sequence). This CDR3 has 17 residues. Germline trimming cut 4 bases from V and 7 bases from J; bases unmatched to any gene: 11. The CDR3 loop is CASSKRTSGGAAWEQYF. CDR3 DNA sequence: TGTGCCAGTAGTAAGAGGACTAGCGGGGGGGCTGCCTGGGAGCAGTACTTC.

The rearrangement links TRBV7-8 to TRBJ1-2; D gene ambiguous. V lost 5 bases to trimming and J lost 5 bases, with 6 bases between them. The CDR3 runs to 11 residues. Germline assignment: CDR1 SGHVS and CDR2 FQNEAQ. The CDR3 is CASSPGYGYTF. The CDR3 DNA follows: TGTGCCAGCAGCCCCGGTTATGGCTACACCTTC. Together with reference TRBV7-8 and TRBJ1-2, the CDR3 gives the full variable domain: GAGVSQSPRYKVAKRGQDVALRCDPISGHVSLFWYQQALGQGPEFLTYFQNEAQLDKSGLPSDRFFAERPEGSVSTLKIQRTQQEDSAVYLCASSPGYGYTFGSGTRLTVV.

This chain joins TRBV4-3 and TRBJ2-3; D not certain. Germline lookup yields CDR1 LGHNA and CDR2 YSLEER. Trimming took off 2 bases at V and 6 bases at J, with 12 bases between the two ends. This CDR3 contains 14 residues. In nucleotides, the CDR3 is TGCGCCAGCAGCCAACGACACCCTGCCGATACGCAGTATTTT. Its protein product is CASSQRHPADTQYF.

The chain recombines TRBV6-5 with TRBJ1-4, with a possible D match to TRBD1 (6 bases). CDR1 and CDR2 from the germline V gene are MNHEY and SVGAGI. V lost 8 bases, J lost 8 bases, and 18 bases lay in between. The CDR3 totals 14 residues. CDR3: CASGRARGEEKLFF. In DNA form, the CDR3 reads TGTGCCAGCGGAAGGGCGAGGGGGGAGGAAAAACTGTTTTTT.

In the case of this clone: Sequence at one end of the junction differs from germline and may be a read error. The chain employs TRBV7-2 and TRBJ2-7; D not certain. Germline V gene sequence: CDR1 SGHTA, CDR2 FQGNSA. The CDR3 covers 12 residues. CDR3 nucleotides: TGTGCCAGCAGCTTAGCGACCTGGCGGATACACTTC. This gives the protein CASSLATWRIHF.

The chain is built from TRBV27 and TRBJ1-5, with D perhaps matching TRBD1 (5 bases). There are 13 residues in the CDR3. V lost 7 bases and J lost 3, with 10 bases in between. Germline V gene sequence: CDR1 MNHEY, CDR2 SMNVEV (reference sequence). CDR3 loop: CASMKQANQPQHF. DNA for the CDR3: TGTGCCAGCATGAAACAGGCCAATCAGCCCCAGCATTTT.

A note on this clone: Other nucleotide sequences in the sample specify the same CDR3. J is TRBJ2-3 and V is TRBV7-3, with D hard to call. This CDR3 has 12 amino acids. The V end lost 3 bases, the J end lost 6 bases, and 7 bases lay between the germline ends. Germline CDR1 is SGHTA and CDR2 is FQGTGA. The CDR3 reads CASSLVGDTQYF. The CDR3 nucleotides read TGTGCCAGCAGCTTGGTCGGGGATACGCAGTATTTT.

V usage is TRBV5-1 and J usage is TRBJ2-5; TRBD1 matches 7 bases. V gave up 4 bases and J gave up 5 bases; unmatched junction bases: 5. The CDR3 has 13 amino acids. Germline CDR1 is SGHRS and CDR2 is YFSETQ. CDR3 residues: CASSPTGAETQYF. The CDR3 DNA follows: TGCGCCAGCAGCCCTACAGGGGCGGAGACCCAGTACTTC.

V and J are TRBV30 and TRBJ1-2, with D maybe TRBD1 (5 bases). The germline V and J ends were trimmed by 4 bases and 3 bases, with 15 bases remaining between them. Germline V gene sequence: CDR1 GTSNPN, CDR2 SVGIG (reference sequence). This CDR3 has 14 amino acids. CDR3 sequence reads: CAWIYRGTDYGYTF. The CDR3 region has the DNA TGTGCCTGGATCTATAGGGGTACCGACTATGGCTACACCTTC.